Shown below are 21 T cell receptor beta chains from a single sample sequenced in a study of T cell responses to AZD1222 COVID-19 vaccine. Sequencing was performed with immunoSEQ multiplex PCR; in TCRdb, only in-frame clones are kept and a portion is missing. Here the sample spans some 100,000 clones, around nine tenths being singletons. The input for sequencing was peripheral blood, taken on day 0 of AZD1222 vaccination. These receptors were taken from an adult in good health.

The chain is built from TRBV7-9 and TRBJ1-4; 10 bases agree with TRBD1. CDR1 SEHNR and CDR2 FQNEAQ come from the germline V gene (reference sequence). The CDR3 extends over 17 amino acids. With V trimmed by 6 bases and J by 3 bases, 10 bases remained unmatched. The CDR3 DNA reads TGTGCCAGCAGGTTAACCGGGACAGGGGACCCTAATGAAAAACTGTTTTTT. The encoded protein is CASRLTGTGDPNEKLFF.

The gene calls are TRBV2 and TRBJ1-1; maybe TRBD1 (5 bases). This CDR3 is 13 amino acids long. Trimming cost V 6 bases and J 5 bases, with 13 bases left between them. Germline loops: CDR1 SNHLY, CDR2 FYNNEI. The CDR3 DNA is TGTGCCAGCAGGATCCAGGGTACTACTGAAGCTTTCTTT. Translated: CASRIQGTTEAFF.

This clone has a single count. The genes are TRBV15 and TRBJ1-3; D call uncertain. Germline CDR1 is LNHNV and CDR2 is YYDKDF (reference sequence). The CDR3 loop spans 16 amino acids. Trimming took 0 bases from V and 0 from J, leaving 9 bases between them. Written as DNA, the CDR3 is TGTGCCACCAGCAGAGACAGATCCAGCTCTGGAAACACCATATATTTT. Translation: CATSRDRSSSGNTIYF.

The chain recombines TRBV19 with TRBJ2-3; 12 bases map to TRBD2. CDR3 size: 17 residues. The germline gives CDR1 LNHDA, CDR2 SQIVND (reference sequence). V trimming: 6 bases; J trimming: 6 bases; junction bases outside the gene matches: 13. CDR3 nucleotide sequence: TGTGCCAGTAGCACTTGGTTACTAGCGGGAGGAGAGGATACGCAGTATTTT. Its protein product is CASSTWLLAGGEDTQYF.

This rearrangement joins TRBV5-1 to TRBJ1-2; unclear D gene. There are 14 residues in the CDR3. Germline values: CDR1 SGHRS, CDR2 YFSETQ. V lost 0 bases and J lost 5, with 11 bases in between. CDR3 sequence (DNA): TGCGCCAGCAGCTTGGAAGGGTCCCGGTATGGCTACACCTTC. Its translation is CASSLEGSRYGYTF.

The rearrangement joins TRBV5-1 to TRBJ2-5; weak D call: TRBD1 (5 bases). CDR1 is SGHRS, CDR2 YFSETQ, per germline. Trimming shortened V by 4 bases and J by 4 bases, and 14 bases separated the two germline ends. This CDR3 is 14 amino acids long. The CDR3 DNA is TGCGCCAGCAGCCCCACAGGCGCCGGAGAGACCCAGTACTTC. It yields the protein CASSPTGAGETQYF.

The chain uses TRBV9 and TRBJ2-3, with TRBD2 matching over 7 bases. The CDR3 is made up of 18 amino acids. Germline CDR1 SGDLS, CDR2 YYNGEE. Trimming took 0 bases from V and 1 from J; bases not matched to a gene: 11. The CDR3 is CASSVGRSSGGGTDTQYF. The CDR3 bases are TGTGCCAGCAGCGTAGGCCGGTCTAGCGGAGGGGGCACAGATACGCAGTATTTT.

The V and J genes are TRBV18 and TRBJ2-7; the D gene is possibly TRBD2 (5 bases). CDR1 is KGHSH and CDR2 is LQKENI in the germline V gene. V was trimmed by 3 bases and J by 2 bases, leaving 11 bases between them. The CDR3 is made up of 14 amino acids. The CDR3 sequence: CASSPRENAYEQYF. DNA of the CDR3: TGTGCCAGCTCACCCCGGGAAAACGCCTACGAGCAGTACTTC. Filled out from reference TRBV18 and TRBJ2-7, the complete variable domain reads NAGVMQNPRHLVRRRGQEARLRCSPMKGHSHVYWYRQLPEEGLKFMVYLQKENIIDESGMPKERFSAEFPKEGPSILRIQQVVRGDSAAYFCASSPRENAYEQYFGPGTRLTVT.

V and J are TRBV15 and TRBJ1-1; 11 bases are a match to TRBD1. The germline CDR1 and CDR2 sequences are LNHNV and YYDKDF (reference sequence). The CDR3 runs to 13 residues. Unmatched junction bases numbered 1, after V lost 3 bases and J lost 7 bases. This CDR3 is CATSSGTGGEAFF. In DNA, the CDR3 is TGTGCCACCAGCAGCGGGACAGGGGGTGAAGCTTTCTTT.

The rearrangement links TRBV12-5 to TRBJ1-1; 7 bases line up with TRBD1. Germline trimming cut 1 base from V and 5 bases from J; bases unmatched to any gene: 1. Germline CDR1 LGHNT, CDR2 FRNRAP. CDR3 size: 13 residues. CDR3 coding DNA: TGTGCTAGTGGTTTGGACAGGGGAACTGAAGCTTTCTTT. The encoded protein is CASGLDRGTEAFF.

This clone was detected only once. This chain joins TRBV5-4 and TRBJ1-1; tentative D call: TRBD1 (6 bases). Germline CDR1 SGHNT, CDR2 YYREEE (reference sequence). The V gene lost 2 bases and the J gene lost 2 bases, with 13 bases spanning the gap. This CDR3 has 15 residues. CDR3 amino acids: CASSFLGGTNTEAFF. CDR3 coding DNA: TGTGCCAGCAGCTTTCTAGGGGGGACCAACACTGAAGCTTTCTTT.

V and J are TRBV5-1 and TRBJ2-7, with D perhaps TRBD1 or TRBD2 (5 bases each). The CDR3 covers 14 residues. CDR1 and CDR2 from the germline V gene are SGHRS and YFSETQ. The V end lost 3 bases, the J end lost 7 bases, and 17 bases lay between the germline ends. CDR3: CASSSGTEFGEQYF. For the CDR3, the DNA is TGCGCCAGCAGCTCCGGGACGGAGTTCGGGGAGCAGTACTTC.

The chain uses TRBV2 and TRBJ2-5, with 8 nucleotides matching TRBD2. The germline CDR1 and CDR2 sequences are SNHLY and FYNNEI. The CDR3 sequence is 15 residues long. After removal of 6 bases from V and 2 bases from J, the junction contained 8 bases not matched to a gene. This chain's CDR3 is CASRIMGLVQETQYF. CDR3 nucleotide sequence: TGTGCCAGCAGAATCATGGGACTAGTACAAGAGACCCAGTACTTC.

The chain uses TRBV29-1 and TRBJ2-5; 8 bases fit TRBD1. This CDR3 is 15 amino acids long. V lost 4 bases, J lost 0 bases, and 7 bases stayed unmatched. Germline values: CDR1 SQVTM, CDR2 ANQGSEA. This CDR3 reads CSVVPRTGNQETQYF. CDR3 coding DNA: TGCAGCGTTGTTCCTCGGACAGGGAACCAAGAGACCCAGTACTTC. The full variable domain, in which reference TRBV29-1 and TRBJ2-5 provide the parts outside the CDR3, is SAVISQKPSRDICQRGTSLTIQCQVDSQVTMMFWYRQQPGQSLTLIATANQGSEATYESGFVIDKFPISRPNLTFSTLTVSNMSPEDSSIYLCSVVPRTGNQETQYFGPGTRLLVL.

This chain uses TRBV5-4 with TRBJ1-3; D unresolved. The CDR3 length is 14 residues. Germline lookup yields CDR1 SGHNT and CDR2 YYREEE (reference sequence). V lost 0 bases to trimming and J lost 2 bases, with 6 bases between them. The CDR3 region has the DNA TGTGCCAGCAGCTTGGGACAAGCTGGAAACACCATATATTTT. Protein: CASSLGQAGNTIYF.

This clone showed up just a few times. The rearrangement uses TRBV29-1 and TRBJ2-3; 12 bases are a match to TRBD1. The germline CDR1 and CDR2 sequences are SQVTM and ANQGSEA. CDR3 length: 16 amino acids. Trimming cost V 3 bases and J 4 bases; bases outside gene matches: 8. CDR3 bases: TGCAGCGTTGAGGGACAGGGGGCGCGGGGCTCAGATACGCAGTATTTT. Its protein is CSVEGQGARGSDTQYF.

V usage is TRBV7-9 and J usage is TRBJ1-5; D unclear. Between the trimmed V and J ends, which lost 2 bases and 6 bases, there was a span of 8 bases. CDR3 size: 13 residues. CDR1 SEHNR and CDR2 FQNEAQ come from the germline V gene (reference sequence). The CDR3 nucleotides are TGTGCCAGCAGCTTAAACGAGGGTCAGCCCCAGCATTTT. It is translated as CASSLNEGQPQHF.

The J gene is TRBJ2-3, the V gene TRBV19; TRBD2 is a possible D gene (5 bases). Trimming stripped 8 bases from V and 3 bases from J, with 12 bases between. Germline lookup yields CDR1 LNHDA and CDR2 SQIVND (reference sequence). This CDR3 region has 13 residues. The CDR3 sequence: CASAPRRTDTQYF. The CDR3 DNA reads TGTGCCAGTGCCCCTAGGAGGACAGATACGCAGTATTTT.

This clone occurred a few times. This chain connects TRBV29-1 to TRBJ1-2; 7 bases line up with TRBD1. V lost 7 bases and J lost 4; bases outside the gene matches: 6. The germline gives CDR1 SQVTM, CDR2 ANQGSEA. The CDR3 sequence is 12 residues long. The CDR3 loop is CSAGTDLYGYTF. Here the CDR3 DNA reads TGCAGCGCGGGGACAGACCTCTATGGCTACACCTTC.

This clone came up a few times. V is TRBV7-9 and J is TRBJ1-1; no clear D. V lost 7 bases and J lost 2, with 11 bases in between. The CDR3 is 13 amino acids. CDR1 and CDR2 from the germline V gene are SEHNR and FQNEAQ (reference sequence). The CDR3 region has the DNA TGTGCCAGCACCCCCTTGACAAACACTGAAGCTTTCTTT. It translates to CASTPLTNTEAFF.

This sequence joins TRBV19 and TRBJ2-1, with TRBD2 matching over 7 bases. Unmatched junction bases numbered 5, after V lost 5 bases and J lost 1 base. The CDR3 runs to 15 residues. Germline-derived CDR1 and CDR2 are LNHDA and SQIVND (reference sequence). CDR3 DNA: TGTGCCAGTAGTCCGGCGGGAGTGTCCTACAATGAGCAGTTCTTC. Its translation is CASSPAGVSYNEQFF.